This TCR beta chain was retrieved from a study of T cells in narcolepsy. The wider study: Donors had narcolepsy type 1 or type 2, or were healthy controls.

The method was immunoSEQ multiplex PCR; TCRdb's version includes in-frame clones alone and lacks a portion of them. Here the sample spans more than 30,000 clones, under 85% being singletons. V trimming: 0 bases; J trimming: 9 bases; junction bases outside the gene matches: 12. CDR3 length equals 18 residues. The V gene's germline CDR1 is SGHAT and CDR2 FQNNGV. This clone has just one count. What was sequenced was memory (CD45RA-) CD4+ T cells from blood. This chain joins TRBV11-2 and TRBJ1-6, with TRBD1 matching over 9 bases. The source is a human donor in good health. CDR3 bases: TGTGCCAGCAGCTTAGATCCGCCGGGACAGGGATTGGGTTCACCCCTCCACTTT. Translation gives CASSLDPPGQGLGSPLHF.